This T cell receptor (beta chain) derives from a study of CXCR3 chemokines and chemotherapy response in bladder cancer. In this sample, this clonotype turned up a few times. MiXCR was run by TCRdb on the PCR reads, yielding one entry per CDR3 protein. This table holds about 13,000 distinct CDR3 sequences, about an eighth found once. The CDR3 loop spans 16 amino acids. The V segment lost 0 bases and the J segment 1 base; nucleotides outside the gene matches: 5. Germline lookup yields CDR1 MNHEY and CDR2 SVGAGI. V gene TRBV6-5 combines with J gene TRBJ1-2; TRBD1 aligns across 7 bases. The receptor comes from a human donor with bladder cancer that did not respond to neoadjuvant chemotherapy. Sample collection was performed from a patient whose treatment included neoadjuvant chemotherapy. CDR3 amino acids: CASSYSRTGVNYGYTF. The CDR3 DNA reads TGTGCCAGCAGTTACTCGAGGACAGGAGTTAACTATGGCTACACCTTC.